The source of this T cell receptor beta chain is a study of T cell changes during pregnancy in multiple sclerosis (dated by TCRdb to between 2018 and 2021). Notes on the research overall: The study examined how the T cell repertoire changed over the course of pregnancy in women with multiple sclerosis.

Worth noting for this clone: The target of this receptor is not known. Per-base qualities were not stored, and no clone one base away is much larger.

The library was made by the immunoSEQ multiplex PCR assay. The source is immuneACCESS, and TCRdb retained only in-frame sequences with V and J called. Part of the clones is not carried over; for the studies checked, unresolved V genes explain less than half of this, and the remainder is unexplained. This sample comprises 90,000 to 100,000 clones, 80% to 95% of them detected only once. The top ten clonotypes cover 1.5% of the sample. The germline V gene yields SGDLS for CDR1 and YYNGEE for CDR2. V was cut back by 4 bases and J by 7 bases, leaving a gap of 12 bases between them. The CDR3, cysteine through phenylalanine, is 13 amino acids long. Only the CDR3 DNA stays, 39 bases, in frame from base 1.

Sequenced material: peripheral blood, taken in the first trimester of pregnancy. This TCR derives from a female donor with multiple sclerosis, enrolled in a pregnancy study. This chain joins TRBV9 to TRBJ1-5; 6 matching bases give a weak D call of TRBD1. The CDR3 protein: CASSPGQNQPQHF. The nucleotide sequence is given as TGTGCCAGCAGCCCTGGACAGAACCAGCCCCAGCATTTT.